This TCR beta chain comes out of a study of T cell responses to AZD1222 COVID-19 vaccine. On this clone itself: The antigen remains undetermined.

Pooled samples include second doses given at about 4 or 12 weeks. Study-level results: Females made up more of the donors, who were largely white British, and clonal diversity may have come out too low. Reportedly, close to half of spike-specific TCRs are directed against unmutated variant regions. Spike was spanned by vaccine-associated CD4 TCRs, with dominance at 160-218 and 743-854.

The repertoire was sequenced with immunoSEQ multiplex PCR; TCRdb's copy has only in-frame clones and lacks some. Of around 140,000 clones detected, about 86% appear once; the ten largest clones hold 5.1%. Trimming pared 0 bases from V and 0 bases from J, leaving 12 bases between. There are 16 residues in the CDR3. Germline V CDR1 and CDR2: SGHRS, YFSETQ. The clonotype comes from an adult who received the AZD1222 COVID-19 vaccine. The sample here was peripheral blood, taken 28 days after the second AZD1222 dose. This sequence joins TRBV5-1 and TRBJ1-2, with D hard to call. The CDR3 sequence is CASSLVAAPTNYGYTF. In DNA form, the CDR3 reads TGCGCCAGCAGCTTGGTAGCAGCTCCGACTAACTATGGCTACACCTTC.